This T cell receptor beta chain was sequenced during a study of T cells after somatic rescue of genetic block. Here immunoSEQ multiplex PCR was the method, and the copy in TCRdb shows in-frame clones only, minus some. Found here are 110,000 or so clones, about nine tenths of them singletons; the top ten hold roughly 1.5%. V lost 5 bases, J lost 3 bases, and 10 bases lay in between. The CDR3 consists of 13 residues. Germline V CDR1 and CDR2: MNHEY, SMNVEV (reference sequence). This clonotype was obtained from a woman in her late teens or twenties. The V and J genes are TRBV27 and TRBJ1-1; maybe TRBD1 (6 bases). Sequences were obtained from peripheral blood mononuclear cells (PBMCs). The DNA for the CDR3 is TGTGCCAGCAGTGGCAGGGGCGACACTGAAGCTTTCTTT. Protein sequence: CASSGRGDTEAFF.